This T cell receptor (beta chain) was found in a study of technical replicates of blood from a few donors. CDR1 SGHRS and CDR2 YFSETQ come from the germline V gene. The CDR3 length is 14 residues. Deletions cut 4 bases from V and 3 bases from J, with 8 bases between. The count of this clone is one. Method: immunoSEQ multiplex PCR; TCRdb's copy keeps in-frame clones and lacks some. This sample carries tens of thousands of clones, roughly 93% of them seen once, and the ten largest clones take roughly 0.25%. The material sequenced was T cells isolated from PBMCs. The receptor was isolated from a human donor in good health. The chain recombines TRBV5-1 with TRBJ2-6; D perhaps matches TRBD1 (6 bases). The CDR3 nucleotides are TGCGCCAGCAGCGCACAGGGTGGGGCCAACGTCCTGACTTTC. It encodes CASSAQGGANVLTF.